This paragraph covers one T cell receptor (beta chain) sequence. Its antigen remains unknown. The data belong to a study of T cells in narcolepsy. Study observations and caveats: Comparing one patient's CSF and blood CD4+ clonotypes highlighted HCRT- and TRIB2-specific autoreactive clonotypes. Autoreactive clone sequences were missing from some blood memory CD4+ repertoires. Healthy controls reportedly lacked the autoreactive clonotypes serially found in patients' blood.

V was shortened by 1 base and J by 6 bases, with 10 bases between the two germline ends. CDR1 is MNHNS, CDR2 SASEGT, per germline. This CDR3 region has 14 residues. The table came from immunoSEQ multiplex PCR; TCRdb's copy has only in-frame clones and leaves some out. This table holds tens of thousands of clones, roughly 80% found once. This TCR derives from a human donor in good health. Input material: memory (CD45RA-) CD4+ T cells from blood. The chain links TRBV6-1 to TRBJ2-1; D gene unclear. The CDR3 here is CASSEDWSSNEQFF. The CDR3 region has the DNA TGTGCCAGCAGTGAAGATTGGTCTAGCAATGAGCAGTTCTTC.